This TCR beta chain originates from a study of T cell responses to AZD1222 COVID-19 vaccine (dated by TCRdb to the early 2020s). For the wider study: Because spike-specific TCR depth and breadth did not differ between the two schedules, AZD1222 recipients who got a second dose at roughly 4 weeks were pooled with those who got a second dose at roughly 12 weeks. TCR sequencing covered roughly 230 trial participants: 207 given two doses of AZD1222 and about 26 given two doses of MenACWY control vaccine. Trial participants were enrolled by age into subgroups of 18-55, 56-69 and 70-plus years, and roughly 150, 30 and 60 TCR-sequenced participants, respectively, were included in these subgroups. Overall study outcomes, separate from this receptor: No day 14 peak-response samples were available, so repertoires were characterized only after the peak T cell response. The 56-69-year group was small, and its depth increase did not reach significance, likely because of low power. Most participants were white British and females outnumbered males, and the authors suggested that clonal diversity may have been underestimated. After two AZD1222 doses, spike-specific TCR breadth and depth were significantly higher than at day 0 and than in MenACWY recipients. Conclusions about previously exposed vaccinees were limited because only a handful of AZD1222 recipients were SARS-CoV-2 seropositive at baseline. CD4 TCRs associated with the vaccine covered the entire spike protein, and the dominant responses were in regions 160-218 and 743-854. Reportedly, almost half of the unique spike-specific TCRs recognized epitopes lying outside the regions that are mutated in the B.1.351 and B.1.1.7 variants.

The CDR3 regions of human TCRbeta chains were analyzed by immunosequencing. Per the authors' processing: TCRs in the repertoires were compared against a reference library of SARS-CoV-2-specific TCRs that had been generated with the MIRA antigen-specificity platform. Breadth was defined as the fraction of unique TCRs that were SARS-CoV-2-associated, and depth was defined as the fraction of total T cells that were SARS-CoV-2-associated. Using the MIRA data, every spike-specific TCR was mapped to the spike region that the TCR reacted to and assigned to either a CD4 or a CD8 class. Log10-transformed breadth and depth values were compared by one-way ANOVA with Sidak's multiple comparisons tests. Drawn from immuneACCESS, this table holds only the in-frame rearrangements with V and J called that TCRdb kept. Clones are partly lost; checked studies trace under half to an unresolved V gene and leave the rest unexplained. That table furnishes V, J and clone size, whereas the DNA furnished D and trimming. Across this sample there are over 100,000 clones, with approximately 90% seen only once. The ten most abundant clones make up 17% of the sample.

From V the trimming removes 6 bases and from J it removes 7 bases, while the gene matches leave 7 bases of the junction unaccounted for. From cysteine to valine, the CDR3 is 12 amino acids long. Just CDR3 DNA is preserved here, 36 bases in frame from base 1. The germline V gene yields SQVTM for CDR1 and ANQGSEA for CDR2. Per the publication, the time point label means: baseline before first vaccination. Samples from vaccinated people were obtained from the UK trials COV001 and COV002, which included a single-blind randomized controlled phase 2/3 trial of AZD1222 (ChAdOx1 nCoV-19) in healthy adults. For TCRbeta chain sequencing, PBMC samples from trial participants were taken at day 0 and at day 28 after the second dose. Details on this clone: Its specific antigen is unknown. No base quality information exists; no much larger clone differs at one position.

The sample here was peripheral blood, taken on day 0 of AZD1222 vaccination. The V and J genes are TRBV29-1 and TRBJ2-7; TRBD2 matches 9 bases in the middle. The sequence was collected from an adult in good health. Here the CDR3 is given as CSVRGGSGEQYV. The DNA sequence is given as TGCAGCGTGCGGGGGGGGTCTGGTGAGCAGTACGTC.